Following are 23 T cell receptor beta chains from one sample sequenced in a study of T cells in Graves' hyperthyroidism and ophthalmopathy. Amplification targeted TCR beta CDR3 regions from RNA transcripts. TCR CDR3 regions were first amplified by RT-PCR with HTBI primers. TCRdb called the multiplex PCR reads again in MiXCR, with one record for every CDR3 protein. Among hundreds of thousands of distinct CDR3 sequences listed, about a sixth were seen once. Sample: blood. Source of these receptors: a woman aged 30 to 39 with Graves' hyperthyroidism.

This clonotype was seen repeatedly, ten times or more. The chain joins TRBV18 to TRBJ1-5; D gene uncertain. This CDR3 contains 16 residues. V was cut by 0 bases and J by 6 bases, with 15 bases left in between. From germline, CDR1 is KGHSH and CDR2 LQKENI. CDR3 in amino acids: CASSPPGQSESQPQHF. The DNA of the CDR3 is TGTGCCAGCTCACCACCGGGCCAGTCTGAAAGTCAGCCCCAGCATTTT.

In its sample, this clonotype was seen many times. The chain is built from TRBV30 and TRBJ1-1, with D perhaps matching TRBD1 (6 bases). CDR1 is GTSNPN, CDR2 SVGIG, per germline (reference sequence). Between the trimmed V and J ends, which lost 4 bases and 5 bases, there was a span of 20 bases. The CDR3 consists of 15 residues. CDR3 DNA: TGTGCCTGGATTTTGGGGGCTTTAGGGAAAACTGAAGCTTTCTTT. This encodes CAWILGALGKTEAFF.

This clonotype has ten or more counts. The J gene is TRBJ1-1, the V gene TRBV28, with TRBD1 as a possible D gene (6 bases). The CDR3 sequence is 15 residues long. V was trimmed by 6 bases and J by 4 bases, leaving 18 bases between them. The germline CDR1 and CDR2 sequences are MDHEN and SYDVKM. CDR3 in amino acids: CASRFTGTSSTEAFF. The CDR3 coding sequence is TGTGCCAGCAGATTCACCGGGACATCGTCCACTGAAGCTTTCTTT.

This clonotype was observed many times. V gene TRBV5-1 combines with J gene TRBJ2-1; D possibly matches TRBD1 or TRBD2 (5 bases each). From germline, CDR1 is SGHRS and CDR2 YFSETQ. The germline V and J ends were trimmed by 2 bases and 8 bases, with 14 bases remaining between them. The CDR3 contains 14 residues. For the CDR3, the DNA is TGCGCCAGCAGCTTACGGGACCCAGGCGATGAGCAGTTCTTC. Its protein product is CASSLRDPGDEQFF.

This clonotype has just a few counts. The CDR3 DNA is TGTGCCAGCAGTTTAAGGCCATCCTACGAGCAGTACTTC. This encodes CASSLRPSYEQYF. The chain carries TRBV28 and TRBJ2-7; no reliable D call. Germline V gives CDR1 MDHEN, CDR2 SYDVKM. The CDR3 runs 13 residues. V was pared by 2 bases and J by 1 base, with 6 bases between. The full variable domain, rest sourced from reference TRBV28 and TRBJ2-7, is DVKVTQSSRYLVKRTGEKVFLECVQDMDHENMFWYRQDPGLGLRLIYFSYDVKMKEKGDIPEGYSVSREKKERFSLILESASTNQTSMYLCASSLRPSYEQYFGPGTRLTVT.

J is TRBJ2-1 and V is TRBV30; no definite D call. V dropped 2 bases and J dropped 8 bases, with 16 bases sitting between them. The V gene's germline CDR1 is GTSNPN and CDR2 SVGIG (reference sequence). The CDR3 sequence is 14 residues long. The CDR3 coding sequence is TGTGCCTGGAGTATTGGTAGGCCAATGGATGAGCAGTTCTTC. Translation gives CAWSIGRPMDEQFF.

At least ten counts were recorded for this clonotype. The J gene is TRBJ1-1, the V gene TRBV18, with a weak D call TRBD1 (6 bases). The V and J ends lost 2 bases and 1 base respectively, with 14 bases between them. Germline values: CDR1 KGHSH, CDR2 LQKENI. The CDR3 runs 16 residues. The CDR3 loop reads CASSPGQGGGNTEAFF. CDR3 nucleotides: TGTGCCAGCTCACCAGGACAAGGGGGAGGGAACACTGAAGCTTTCTTT.

In DNA, the CDR3 is TGCGCCAGCAGCTTGACGGCTAGCGGGGCCTTTGAGACCCAGTACTTC. Translating gives CASSLTASGAFETQYF. This rearrangement joins TRBV5-1 to TRBJ2-5, with TRBD2 matching 9 bases. The trim removed 1 base at V and 5 bases at J, leaving 9 bases unmatched. Germline lookup yields CDR1 SGHRS and CDR2 YFSETQ. This CDR3 comprises 16 residues. Full variable domain (remainder filled in from reference TRBV5-1 and TRBJ2-5): KAGVTQTPRYLIKTRGQQVTLSCSPISGHRSVSWYQQTPGQGLQFLFEYFSETQRNKGNFPGRFSGRQFSNSRSEMNVSTLELGDSALYLCASSLTASGAFETQYFGPGTRLLVL.

This clonotype has ten or more counts. V is TRBV28 and J is TRBJ2-3; 10 bases are shared with TRBD2. V shed 5 bases, J shed 0 bases, and the junction held 5 bases outside the gene matches. The CDR3 contains 16 residues. Per the germline V gene, CDR1 is MDHEN and CDR2 is SYDVKM. CDR3 sequence: CASSPPSGSSTDTQYF. The DNA for the CDR3 is TGTGCCAGCAGTCCACCTAGCGGGAGTAGCACAGATACGCAGTATTTT.

This clonotype has at least ten counts. The chain couples TRBV6-1 to TRBJ1-1; D gene ambiguous. Trimming cost V 5 bases and J 1 base, with 14 bases left between them. The germline CDR1 and CDR2 sequences are MNHNS and SASEGT. This CDR3 has 15 amino acids. Here the CDR3 reads CASSYLARPNTEAFF. CDR3 sequence (DNA): TGTGCCAGCAGTTATTTGGCCAGGCCGAACACTGAAGCTTTCTTT.

This clonotype was picked up many times. V gene TRBV10-3 combines with J gene TRBJ2-1, with 10 bases that match TRBD1. The junction had 10 bases not matched to a gene; V was cut back by 0 bases and J by 5 bases. Germline V gene lookup returns CDR1 ENHRY and CDR2 SYGVKD. The CDR3 spans 18 residues. CDR3 region: CAISESMGGQGVNNEQFF. The DNA for the CDR3 is TGTGCCATCAGTGAGTCGATGGGAGGACAGGGGGTGAACAATGAGCAGTTCTTC.

This chain joins TRBV13 and TRBJ2-2; D may correspond to TRBD1 or TRBD2 (5 bases each). The germline V gene has CDR1 PRHDT and CDR2 FYEKMQ (reference sequence). The V gene lost 3 bases and the J gene lost 4 bases, with 9 bases spanning the gap. The CDR3 length is 14 residues. The DNA of the CDR3 is TGTGCCAGCAGCTTGGGGCGGGCCACCGGGGAGCTGTTTTTT. This gives the protein CASSLGRATGELFF.

This clonotype was counted a few times. CDR3 amino acids: CASSAIISGYNEQFF. CDR3 bases: TGTGCCAGCTCGGCTATTATTTCGGGGTACAATGAGCAGTTCTTC. This chain connects TRBV18 to TRBJ2-1, with TRBD2 as a possible D gene (5 bases). The CDR3 length is 15 residues. V gave up 6 bases and J gave up 4 bases, with 16 bases separating them. Looked up from germline, CDR1 is KGHSH and CDR2 is LQKENI.

This clonotype was detected ten times or more. This chain connects TRBV12-3 or TRBV12-4 to TRBJ2-1; D gene ambiguous. The germline V and J ends were trimmed by 8 bases and 10 bases, with 12 bases remaining between them. CDR3 length: 11 residues. The CDR3 DNA reads TGTGCCAGCCGAAATCTTTTAGAGCAGTTCTTC. It translates to CASRNLLEQFF.

This clonotype was seen only a few times. The chain carries TRBV18 and TRBJ1-5; D remains ambiguous. The germline gives CDR1 KGHSH, CDR2 LQKENI. CDR3 size: 16 residues. V dropped 1 base and J dropped 1 base, with 11 bases sitting between them. The DNA of the CDR3 is TGTGCCAGCTCACCACTCGATTTCGGGAGCAATCAGCCCCAGCATTTT. Amino acids: CASSPLDFGSNQPQHF.

This clonotype was counted at least ten times. The chain is built from TRBV3-1 and TRBJ2-1; D is uncertain. The V gene lost 6 bases and the J gene lost 1 base, with 4 bases spanning the gap. The CDR3 extends over 12 amino acids. Germline-derived CDR1 and CDR2 are LGHDT and YNNKEL (reference sequence). The CDR3 DNA reads as TGTGCCAGCAGTCCGTCCTACAATGAGCAGTTCTTC. Translating it yields CASSPSYNEQFF.

This chain joins TRBV4-1 and TRBJ2-7, with D possibly being TRBD1 or TRBD2 (5 bases each). This CDR3 comprises 14 residues. CDR1 is MGHRA and CDR2 is YSYEKL in the germline V gene. Trimming took 8 bases from V and 3 from J, leaving 17 bases between them. CDR3 amino acids: CASPPGNRNYEQYF. DNA of the CDR3: TGCGCCAGCCCGCCGGGGAACAGGAACTACGAGCAGTACTTC.

The sample holds a few counts of this clonotype. This chain uses TRBV20-1 with TRBJ2-7; no reliable D call. Germline-derived CDR1 and CDR2 are DFQATT and SNEGSKA (reference sequence). CDR3 size: 11 residues. V lost 6 bases to trimming and J lost 3 bases, with 9 bases between them. CDR3 region: CSASPNYEQYF. The CDR3 nucleotides are TGCAGTGCCAGCCCTAACTACGAGCAGTACTTC.

This clonotype was seen repeatedly, ten times or more. This chain connects TRBV20-1 to TRBJ2-7, with 9 bases matching TRBD1. Trimming at V came to 6 bases and at J to 2 bases, leaving 14 bases not matched to a gene. Germline V CDR1 and CDR2: DFQATT, SNEGSKA (reference sequence). The CDR3 totals 16 residues. The chain's CDR3 is CSAAGIRGQGTYEQYF. The DNA for the CDR3 is TGCAGTGCCGCCGGTATTCGGGGACAGGGAACCTACGAGCAGTACTTC.

J is TRBJ2-7 and V is TRBV19; the D gene could be TRBD1 or TRBD2 (5 bases each). Per the germline V gene, CDR1 is LNHDA and CDR2 is SQIVND (reference sequence). The CDR3 has 14 amino acids. Between the trimmed V and J ends, which lost 5 bases and 1 base, there was a span of 12 bases. The CDR3 DNA reads TGTGCCAGTAGTTCTGGGGGTGATTCCTACGAGCAGTACTTC. This sequence encodes CASSSGGDSYEQYF.

This clonotype was counted ten times or more. The rearrangement joins TRBV5-6 to TRBJ1-1; possibly TRBD1 for D (6 bases). Between the trimmed V and J ends, which lost 4 bases and 4 bases, there was a span of 11 bases. Germline CDR1 and CDR2: SGHDT and YYEEEE. The CDR3 is 13 residues long. The CDR3 loop reads CASSRKGVTEAFF. DNA for the CDR3: TGTGCCAGCAGCAGAAAGGGGGTCACTGAAGCTTTCTTT.

As for this clonotype: Being one base from a much bigger clone, this may be a read error. The J gene is TRBJ2-1, the V gene TRBV11-2; no firm D call. The CDR3 extends over 15 amino acids. In germline, CDR1 is SGHAT, CDR2 FQNNGV. CDR3 protein: CAGSLLARGYNEQFF. The CDR3 nucleotides read TGTGCCGGCAGCTTATTAGCCCGCGGCTACAATGAGCAGTTCTTC.

This clonotype came up many times. The J gene is TRBJ2-3, the V gene TRBV20-1; D gene uncertain. The length of the CDR3 is 13 residues. V was cut by 6 bases and J by 0 bases, with 10 bases left in between. Looked up from germline, CDR1 is DFQATT and CDR2 is SNEGSKA (reference sequence). The CDR3 DNA is TGCAGTGCCAAACTAATTAGCACAGATACGCAGTATTTT. This encodes CSAKLISTDTQYF.